The 21 T cell receptor beta chains reported below all come from one sample, sequenced in a study of T cell clonotyping in hematopoietic cell transplantation. TCRdb keeps only in-frame clones here, not all; method: immunoSEQ multiplex PCR. The sample contains roughly 16,000 clones, approximately 93% of which appear only once. The time point denotes: recipient sample about 28 days before transplant, after cytoreduction. The source was peripheral blood mononuclear cells, collected before stem cell transplant. These receptors were obtained from a man aged 18 to 35 with biphenotypic leukemia. Some clones in this sample may be carry-over from other donors' samples.

The rearrangement links TRBV7-2 to TRBJ1-1, with D possibly being TRBD1 (6 bases). Looked up from germline, CDR1 is SGHTA and CDR2 is FQGNSA. The CDR3 consists of 15 residues. V lost 1 base, J lost 5 bases, and 14 bases lay in between. This CDR3 is CASSLVTGWVTEAFF. For the CDR3, the DNA is TGTGCCAGCAGCTTAGTAACAGGGTGGGTTACTGAAGCTTTCTTT.

The chain uses TRBV27 and TRBJ2-1, with D uncertain. The CDR3 covers 13 residues. The V end was cut by 5 bases, the J end by 2 bases, with 7 bases between. Germline V lookup: CDR1 MNHEY, CDR2 SMNVEV (reference sequence). DNA of the CDR3: TGTGCCAGCAGTAGCGAAACCTACAATGAGCAGTTCTTC. Translation: CASSSETYNEQFF.

This clone was seen more than once but under ten times. The rearrangement uses TRBV19 and TRBJ2-7; no clear D. V shed 8 bases and J shed 4 bases, with 6 bases lying between them. CDR3 length: 10 amino acids. Per germline, CDR1 LNHDA and CDR2 SQIVND (reference sequence). In DNA form, the CDR3 reads TGTGCCAGTGGGTCTTACGAGCAGTACTTC. It codes for CASGSYEQYF.

This clone has a single count. This rearrangement joins TRBV4-1 to TRBJ2-1; 7 bases align to TRBD1. J gave up 5 bases and V 4 bases, and 5 bases lay outside the gene matches. This CDR3 is built from 14 residues. Germline V gives CDR1 MGHRA, CDR2 YSYEKL. DNA for the CDR3: TGCGCCAGCAGCCCAAGACAGGGAAACAATGAGCAGTTCTTC. Amino acid sequence: CASSPRQGNNEQFF.

This chain links TRBV30 with TRBJ2-6; D remains ambiguous. Looked up from germline, CDR1 is GTSNPN and CDR2 is SVGIG (reference sequence). Trimming pared 0 bases from V and 4 bases from J, leaving 7 bases between. The length of the CDR3 is 14 residues. CDR3 region: CAWSVPAGANVLTF. Written as DNA, the CDR3 is TGTGCCTGGAGTGTACCTGCAGGGGCCAACGTCCTGACTTTC.

This clone appeared once. The chain combines TRBV6-6 with TRBJ2-5, with D hard to call. CDR3 length: 10 residues. Per the germline V gene, CDR1 is MNHNY and CDR2 is SVGAGI (reference sequence). The V end lost 7 bases, the J end lost 5 bases, and 5 bases lay between the germline ends. CDR3 nucleotides: TGTGCCAGCAAAGCGGAGACCCAGTACTTC. This sequence encodes CASKAETQYF.

This CDR3 is CASSRTGVRYEKLFF. As DNA, the CDR3 is TGTGCCAGCAGTAGGACAGGGGTTCGTTATGAAAAACTGTTTTTT. The chain has TRBV6-5 and TRBJ1-4, with 9 nucleotides matching TRBD1. Trimming removed 5 bases from V and 6 bases from J; junction bases left unmatched: 7. This CDR3 comprises 15 residues. Germline lookup yields CDR1 MNHEY and CDR2 SVGAGI.

V gene TRBV7-2 combines with J gene TRBJ1-6; D perhaps matches TRBD1 (6 bases). Per the germline V gene, CDR1 is SGHTA and CDR2 is FQGNSA. V was trimmed by 4 bases and J by 7 bases, leaving 14 bases between them. The length of the CDR3 is 15 residues. Written as DNA, the CDR3 is TGTGCCAGCAGCTCCGCGGGGGGCCGAAATTCACCCCTCCACTTT. Translating it yields CASSSAGGRNSPLHF.

This chain connects TRBV11-3 to TRBJ1-2, with no clear D. This CDR3 is 15 amino acids long. The ends were cut back, 1 base at V and 3 bases at J, with 12 bases in the middle. Germline lookup yields CDR1 SGHNT and CDR2 YENEEA. This CDR3 reads CASSLGIGVDYGYTF. CDR3 coding DNA: TGTGCCAGCAGCTTAGGGATAGGAGTCGACTATGGCTACACCTTC. The full variable domain, with the rest looked up from reference TRBV11-3 and TRBJ1-2, is EAGVVQSPRYKIIEKKQPVAFWCNPISGHNTLYWYLQNLGQGPELLIRYENEEAVDDSQLPKDRFSAERLKGVDSTLKIQPAELGDSAVYLCASSLGIGVDYGYTFGSGTRLTVV.

V gene TRBV11-2 combines with J gene TRBJ2-5, with TRBD2 identical over 11 bases. This CDR3 has 17 amino acids. Per germline, CDR1 SGHAT and CDR2 FQNNGV. V trimming: 1 base; J trimming: 2 bases; junction bases outside the gene matches: 6. CDR3 DNA: TGTGCCAGCAGCTTAGGTCGAGCTAGCGGGGGGCAAGAGACCCAGTACTTC. Protein: CASSLGRASGGQETQYF.

The chain joins TRBV13 to TRBJ1-2; TRBD1 matches 9 bases. The CDR3 contains 14 residues. The ends lost 0 bases at V and 4 bases at J; junction bases unmatched: 0. CDR1 and CDR2 from the germline V gene are PRHDT and FYEKMQ (reference sequence). Here the CDR3 reads CASSLGTGGYGYTF. The CDR3 coding sequence is TGTGCCAGCAGCTTAGGGACAGGGGGCTATGGCTACACCTTC.

This chain connects TRBV29-1 to TRBJ2-2, with a possible D match to TRBD2 (6 bases). The CDR3 length is 14 residues. The V end lost 4 bases, the J end lost 4 bases, and 13 bases lay between the germline ends. Per germline, CDR1 SQVTM and CDR2 ANQGSEA. The CDR3 spells CSVGWGEPTGELFF. For the CDR3, the DNA is TGCAGCGTTGGTTGGGGGGAGCCCACCGGGGAGCTGTTTTTT.

This chain uses TRBV7-8 with TRBJ2-3, with no clear D. Germline CDR1 reads SGHVS; CDR2 reads FQNEAQ. There are 14 residues in the CDR3. V was shortened by 4 bases and J by 6 bases, with 14 bases between the two germline ends. This chain's CDR3 is CASSSPAGSDTQYF. The DNA for the CDR3 is TGTGCCAGCAGCTCCCCTGCAGGATCGGATACGCAGTATTTT.

The sample holds one count of this clone. The chain is built from TRBV28 and TRBJ1-2; D gene unclear. Per the germline V gene, CDR1 is MDHEN and CDR2 is SYDVKM. The CDR3 length is 13 residues. V lost 7 bases, J lost 8 bases, and 17 bases lay in between. The DNA of the CDR3 is TGTGCCAGCACCCCCAGGAGTTTCGGAGGCTACACCTTC. This sequence encodes CASTPRSFGGYTF.

This chain links TRBV2 with TRBJ2-7, with 12 bases lining up with TRBD1. In germline, CDR1 is SNHLY, CDR2 FYNNEI. V was pared by 4 bases and J by 6 bases, with 10 bases of the junction left unmatched. The CDR3 consists of 16 residues. Here the CDR3 reads CASSGFPGQGALEQYF. The CDR3 nucleotides are TGTGCCAGCAGTGGTTTCCCGGGACAGGGGGCACTCGAGCAGTACTTC. The variable domain in full, with the rest retrieved from reference TRBV2 and TRBJ2-7, is EPEVTQTPSHQVTQMGQEVILRCVPISNHLYFYWYRQILGQKVEFLVSFYNNEISEKSEIFDDQFSVERPDGSNFTLKIRSTKLEDSAMYFCASSGFPGQGALEQYFGPGTRLTVT.

This chain connects TRBV19 to TRBJ1-5; 9 bases map to TRBD1. Trimming removed 10 bases from V and 4 bases from J; junction bases left unmatched: 5. CDR1 and CDR2 (germline): LNHDA, SQIVND (reference sequence). The CDR3 is 13 residues long. CDR3 loop: CATGGTGNQPQHF. CDR3 coding DNA: TGTGCCACTGGGGGGACAGGGAATCAGCCCCAGCATTTT.

The chain recombines TRBV19 with TRBJ1-2; 8 nucleotides agree with TRBD1. V was pared by 3 bases and J by 3 bases, with 9 bases of the junction left unmatched. Germline V CDR1 and CDR2: LNHDA, SQIVND (reference sequence). The CDR3 has 16 residues. The DNA for the CDR3 is TGTGCCAGTAGTATCCCCCGACAGGGGACGGACTATGGCTACACCTTC. Translating it yields CASSIPRQGTDYGYTF. The full variable domain, its missing parts supplied by reference TRBV19 and TRBJ1-2, is DGGITQSPKYLFRKEGQNVTLSCEQNLNHDAMYWYRQDPGQGLRLIYYSQIVNDFQKGDIAEGYSVSREKKESFPLTVTSAQKNPTAFYLCASSIPRQGTDYGYTFGSGTRLTVV.

This chain uses TRBV6-5 with TRBJ2-5; TRBD1 agrees at 9 bases. Germline V gene sequence: CDR1 MNHEY, CDR2 SVGAGI. V lost 7 bases and J lost 1; bases outside the gene matches: 1. The CDR3 extends over 13 amino acids. CDR3 bases: TGTGCCAGCAACAGGGGGCCCCAAGAGACCCAGTACTTC. It codes for CASNRGPQETQYF.

CDR3 nucleotide sequence: TGTGCCAGCAAGTTCACCGGGGAGCTGTTTTTT. It is translated as CASKFTGELFF. The chain is built from TRBV6-5 and TRBJ2-2; D unclear. There are 11 residues in the CDR3. Germline V CDR1 and CDR2: MNHEY, SVGAGI. Between the trimmed V and J ends, which lost 7 bases and 4 bases, there was a span of 4 bases.

The chain uses TRBV7-2 and TRBJ1-4; D not certain. Looked up from germline, CDR1 is SGHTA and CDR2 is FQGNSA. Trimming took off 4 bases at V and 0 bases at J, with 12 bases between the two ends. The CDR3 sequence is 16 residues long. The CDR3 DNA is TGTGCCAGCAGCTCCCGGCAGGCCGCAACTAATGAAAAACTGTTTTTT. Its translation is CASSSRQAATNEKLFF.

The gene calls are TRBV4-1 and TRBJ2-7, with TRBD2 identical over 14 bases. CDR3 length: 18 amino acids. The trim removed 2 bases at V and 0 bases at J, leaving 6 bases unmatched. The germline V gene has CDR1 MGHRA and CDR2 YSYEKL. As DNA, the CDR3 is TGCGCCAGCAGCCAAAGGACTAGCGGGGGGACGGTCTCCTACGAGCAGTACTTC. This encodes CASSQRTSGGTVSYEQYF.